Given below is one TCR beta chain in context. A few counts support this clone. Its antigen is still unknown. No clone much larger than this one lies a single base away; base qualities are absent. TCRbeta CDR3 regions were amplified from genomic DNA using the immunoSEQ Assay, a bias-controlled multiplex PCR. The authors' pipeline ran thus. The number of nucleated cells in each sample was estimated from the amplification of reference gene primers within the assay. To quantify the absolute abundance of each unique TCRbeta CDR3 rearrangement, sequence reads were collapsed and filtered. Productive Simpson clonality was computed per sample as the square root of Simpson's diversity index over productive rearrangements. Held by TCRdb, this immuneACCESS table contains in-frame sequences only and omits some clones. Under half of the omission traces to an unresolved V gene where checked; the cause of the rest is unknown. V and J calls and clone size follow that table, whereas D and trimming were derived from the DNA. The sample profile shows 250,000 to 300,000 clones; 90% of them were found once. 1.1% of the sample is taken by the ten largest.

This sample is part of a study of blood T cell repertoires in COVID-19 (dated by TCRdb to 2020 to 2022). The study in broad terms: Samples covering the acute and convalescent phases of COVID-19 were provided by collaborators in the United States, Italy and Spain. Sample metadata almost always included a de-identified subject ID, COVID-19 status, age in years and sex. The material from the prospective study consisted of cDNA or gDNA derived from T cells, B-cell-depleted T cells, or PBMCs. The repertoires were released in a freely available public database meant as a resource for research on the immune response to SARS-CoV-2. Where HLA class I and class II types were available, the types were taken from metadata supplied by the sample provider, not from assay-based typing. Subjects who had been exposed to COVID-19, were actively infected with it, or had recovered from it provided the deeply sampled blood TCRbeta repertoires that made up the dataset. Samples were obtained from the ongoing ImmuneRACE study (first 160 participants) and from 950 to 1,500 subjects provided by 6 global collaborators.

In the prospective study, participants were roughly 18 to 95 years old, resided in about 25 geographic areas of the United States, and were enrolled through a virtual design. Cohort assignment in the prospective study relied on participant-reported clinical history from a screening survey and a study questionnaire. ImmuneRACE Cohort 3 recovered participants were defined by two consecutive negative NP/OP PCR tests, healthcare professional clearance, or symptom resolution. In the prospective study, whole blood, serum and a nasopharyngeal or oropharyngeal swab were collected from each participant by mobile phlebotomists. Over an approximately 2-month period, participants in the prospective study had the option of providing additional blood draws and questionnaires. Blood samples from the prospective study were shipped frozen or at room temperature prior to DNA extraction. The CDR3, cysteine through phenylalanine, is 15 amino acids long. Only the CDR3 DNA stays, 45 bases, in frame from base 1. V loses 2 bases of germline sequence and J loses 8 bases, and the interval between the two ends is 16 bases. CDR1 and CDR2, per the germline V gene, are SGHRS and YFSETQ.

Broad study findings and their caveats: The amount of clinical and demographic metadata varied by source and participant and was provided uncurated.

The rearrangement joined TRBV5-1 to TRBJ1-4; too little of a D gene remains to name it. This receptor was taken from a woman in her 30s who had recovered from COVID-19. The source material was PBMCs or T cells enriched from blood (not recorded which). In nucleotide form, the sequence is TGCGCCAGCAGCTTCCTGGGCTCTTCGGGGGAAAAACTGTTTTTT. This yields the protein CASSFLGSSGEKLFF.